The clone carrying this T cell receptor (beta chain) has at least ten counts. Its antigen is still unknown. The entry originates in a study of T cell repertoires in cytomegalovirus infection. At the level of the study: Matching HLA type and CMV infection were both indicated by public TCR beta signatures. Study-level findings and limits: HLA-C-restricted CMV clonotypes gave the most frequent clonotype in two of eight donors. The cumulative frequency of public TCR beta families identified carriers of CMV plus the relevant HLA.

TCRdb called the reads again in MiXCR, with one record for every CDR3 protein. Among 100,000 to 150,000 distinct CDR3 sequences listed, roughly a quarter were seen once. This CDR3 contains 14 residues. Trimming left V 4 bases short and J 3 bases short, with 13 bases between. Germline V gene data show CDR1 as SGHVS and CDR2 as FNYEAQ. This receptor was obtained from a human donor in good health (CMV status not recorded). Some clones in this sample may be carry-over from other donors' samples. The chain is built from TRBV7-6 and TRBJ2-7; the D gene is possibly TRBD1 (6 bases). Sequenced input: PBMCs, sequenced either directly or after in vitro stimulation (not recorded which). The CDR3 region is CASSSRQDSYEQYF. In DNA form, the CDR3 reads TGTGCCAGCAGCTCCAGGCAGGACAGCTACGAGCAGTACTTC.